This passage covers 28 T cell receptor beta chains from one sample sequenced in a study of blood T cell repertoires in COVID-19. TCRdb's table, derived via immunoSEQ multiplex PCR, lists solely in-frame clones and lacks some. The table records some 200,000 clones, approximately 85% of them present only once. Sequenced input: peripheral blood. These receptors were obtained from a woman between 70 and 85 years old with COVID-19, enrolled during active disease.

This clone was recorded only once. V usage is TRBV6-6 and J usage is TRBJ1-2, with TRBD1 identical over 8 bases. The germline gives CDR1 MNHNY, CDR2 SVGAGI (reference sequence). V dropped 5 bases and J dropped 1; count of bases not matched to a gene: 6. The CDR3 runs 15 residues. This CDR3 reads CASSIRQGHNYGYTF. In nucleotides, the CDR3 is TGTGCCAGCAGTATTCGACAGGGGCATAACTATGGCTACACCTTC.

The rearrangement joins TRBV6-5 to TRBJ2-2, with TRBD1 identical over 7 bases. The J segment lost 4 bases and the V segment lost 2 bases, leaving 4 bases of the junction unmatched. Germline loops: CDR1 MNHEY, CDR2 SVGAGI. CDR3 length: 15 residues. The CDR3 here is CASSYRQGVTGELFF. CDR3 bases: TGTGCCAGCAGTTACAGGCAGGGGGTCACCGGGGAGCTGTTTTTT.

V gene TRBV4-2 combines with J gene TRBJ1-2; D remains unclear. V was pared by 3 bases and J by 4 bases, with 18 bases between. The CDR3 consists of 16 residues. Germline loops: CDR1 LGHNA, CDR2 YNFKEQ. CDR3 nucleotide sequence: TGTGCCAGCAGCCACCGGTCCCCGCGAGCAGGCTATGGCTACACCTTC. As protein: CASSHRSPRAGYGYTF.

The chain recombines TRBV7-3 with TRBJ2-2, with D perhaps TRBD1 (5 bases). The CDR3 runs to 14 residues. CDR1 and CDR2 (germline): SGHTA, FQGTGA. V lost 3 bases and J 1 base, leaving 6 bases between the germline ends. The CDR3 coding sequence is TGTGCCAGCAGCTTCGACAGGAACACCGGGGAGCTGTTTTTT. Translating it yields CASSFDRNTGELFF. Based on the CDR3 plus reference TRBV7-3 and TRBJ2-2, the full variable domain is GAGVSQTPSNKVTEKGKYVELRCDPISGHTALYWYRQSLGQGPEFLIYFQGTGAADDSGLPNDRFFAVRPEGSVSTLKIQRTERGDSAVYLCASSFDRNTGELFFGEGSRLTVL.

The chain recombines TRBV19 with TRBJ1-1, with 7 bases that match TRBD1. V shed 7 bases and J 3 bases; nucleotides not matched to a gene: 5. Germline loops: CDR1 LNHDA, CDR2 SQIVND (reference sequence). The CDR3 covers 13 residues. CDR3 residues: CASNSRGYTEAFF. DNA for the CDR3: TGTGCCAGTAACTCCAGGGGGTACACTGAAGCTTTCTTT.

This rearrangement joins TRBV6-5 to TRBJ1-6, with D maybe TRBD1 (6 bases). V lost 7 bases to trimming and J lost 4 bases, with 14 bases between them. Germline CDR1 is MNHEY and CDR2 is SVGAGI. CDR3 length: 15 residues. The CDR3 nucleotides are TGTGCCAGCAACCTAGGAGGACAGTATAATTCACCCCTCCACTTT. Its protein is CASNLGGQYNSPLHF.

The J gene is TRBJ2-1, the V gene TRBV10-3; possibly TRBD2 for D (5 bases). The length of the CDR3 is 15 residues. Trimming removed 0 bases from V and 6 bases from J, with 12 bases in between. The germline CDR1 and CDR2 sequences are ENHRY and SYGVKD. CDR3: CAISESRDFGNEQFF. Written as DNA, the CDR3 is TGTGCCATCAGTGAGTCGAGGGATTTCGGCAATGAGCAGTTCTTC.

The rearrangement uses TRBV27 and TRBJ1-2; D is possibly TRBD1 (5 bases). With 0 bases removed from V and 8 bases from J, the gap between germline ends came to 16 bases. The V gene's germline CDR1 is MNHEY and CDR2 SMNVEV (reference sequence). The CDR3 sequence is 15 residues long. The CDR3 nucleotides read TGTGCCAGCAGTTTATCCCTACCGGGGGTCAGAGGCTACACCTTC. Translated, it gives CASSLSLPGVRGYTF.

The chain is built from TRBV30 and TRBJ2-4; TRBD2 matches 8 bases. CDR1 is GTSNPN, CDR2 SVGIG, per germline (reference sequence). CDR3 size: 15 residues. V was clipped by 3 bases and J by 0 bases; unmatched bases: 4. CDR3 DNA: TGTGCCTGGAGCCCTCTAGCGGGAGCCAAAAACATTCAGTACTTC. This sequence encodes CAWSPLAGAKNIQYF.

This chain joins TRBV2 and TRBJ2-1; 7 bases agree with TRBD2. The CDR3 has 15 residues. CDR1 and CDR2 from the germline V gene are SNHLY and FYNNEI. With V trimmed by 0 bases and J by 8 bases, 7 bases remained unmatched. In DNA form, the CDR3 reads TGTGCCAGCAGTGAAGCGCGGCGGGGGAGTTATGAGCAGTTCTTC. Protein product: CASSEARRGSYEQFF.

The chain joins TRBV27 to TRBJ2-7, with TRBD1 identical over 7 bases. CDR1 MNHEY and CDR2 SMNVEV come from the germline V gene (reference sequence). Losses at the gene ends were 0 bases for V and 3 bases for J; bases not matched to a gene: 14. The CDR3 spans 18 residues. CDR3 DNA sequence: TGTGCCAGCAGTTTATCGTCAGGGGGAGTTGGGACAAACTACGAGCAGTACTTC. Encoded protein: CASSLSSGGVGTNYEQYF.

The rearrangement links TRBV7-9 to TRBJ1-2; 9 bases line up with TRBD1. CDR1 and CDR2 from the germline V gene are SEHNR and FQNEAQ (reference sequence). With 6 bases clipped from V and 5 bases from J, the junction kept 4 bases outside the gene matches. The CDR3 totals 13 residues. The chain's CDR3 is CASRATGGYGYTF. The CDR3, as DNA: TGTGCCAGCAGGGCGACAGGGGGGTATGGCTACACCTTC.

The chain is built from TRBV7-3 and TRBJ2-7, with TRBD2 as a possible D gene (6 bases). V was shortened by 5 bases and J by 2 bases, with 19 bases between the two germline ends. CDR1 is SGHTA, CDR2 FQGTGA, per germline. The CDR3 has 16 amino acids. DNA of the CDR3: TGTGCCAGCAGCCCTAGGCCCGGGGGTAATACCTACGAGCAGTACTTC. This gives the protein CASSPRPGGNTYEQYF.

The genes are TRBV4-2 and TRBJ2-3, with 10 nucleotides matching TRBD1. CDR3 length: 17 amino acids. In germline, CDR1 is LGHNA, CDR2 YNFKEQ. With 3 bases clipped from V and 0 bases from J, the junction kept 6 bases outside the gene matches. The CDR3 region is CASSQAGTGASTDTQYF. CDR3 bases: TGTGCCAGCAGCCAGGCCGGGACAGGGGCTAGCACAGATACGCAGTATTTT.

This clone came up a few times. The chain uses TRBV7-3 and TRBJ2-5, with 14 positions matching TRBD2. CDR3 length: 16 amino acids. Losses at the gene ends were 5 bases for V and 4 bases for J; bases not matched to a gene: 6. CDR1 is SGHTA, CDR2 FQGTGA, per germline. The CDR3 is CASSPNGLAGGETQYF. The CDR3 DNA is TGTGCCAGCAGCCCCAACGGACTAGCGGGAGGAGAGACCCAGTACTTC. Filled out from reference TRBV7-3 and TRBJ2-5, the complete variable domain reads GAGVSQTPSNKVTEKGKYVELRCDPISGHTALYWYRQSLGQGPEFLIYFQGTGAADDSGLPNDRFFAVRPEGSVSTLKIQRTERGDSAVYLCASSPNGLAGGETQYFGPGTRLLVL.

The gene calls are TRBV28 and TRBJ2-5; 10 positions agree with TRBD1. CDR1 and CDR2 from the germline V gene are MDHEN and SYDVKM. V shed 6 bases, J shed 5 bases, and the junction held 9 bases outside the gene matches. CDR3 length equals 15 residues. The CDR3 here is CASRWDRGGRETQYF. CDR3 bases: TGTGCCAGCAGATGGGACAGGGGCGGGAGGGAGACCCAGTACTTC.

This clone was counted between two and nine times. J is TRBJ2-6 and V is TRBV7-2; a weak D match, TRBD1 (6 bases). Trimming shortened V by 6 bases and J by 2 bases, and 14 bases separated the two germline ends. Looked up from germline, CDR1 is SGHTA and CDR2 is FQGNSA. This CDR3 is 16 amino acids long. CDR3 DNA sequence: TGTGCCAGCAGACTCACAGGGAATCCTGGGGCCAACGTCCTGACTTTC. Residues: CASRLTGNPGANVLTF.

The rearrangement uses TRBV27 and TRBJ2-3; D might be TRBD1 (5 bases). V was shortened by 3 bases and J by 3 bases, with 13 bases between the two germline ends. The germline V gene encodes CDR1 MNHEY and CDR2 SMNVEV (reference sequence). This CDR3 is 15 amino acids long. For the CDR3, the DNA is TGTGCCAGCAGTTTTGGCAGGGCTGGGACAGATACGCAGTATTTT. Residues: CASSFGRAGTDTQYF.

In this sample, this clone turned up a few times. This chain uses TRBV27 with TRBJ2-7; 9 bases agree with TRBD1. Losses at the gene ends were 5 bases for V and 1 base for J; bases not matched to a gene: 3. Looked up from germline, CDR1 is MNHEY and CDR2 is SMNVEV (reference sequence). This CDR3 contains 14 residues. In DNA form, the CDR3 reads TGTGCCAGCAGTCCCGACAGGGGGTCCTACGAGCAGTACTTC. This codes for CASSPDRGSYEQYF.

This clone was seen only once. This chain uses TRBV25-1 with TRBJ2-3; 8 positions match TRBD2. This CDR3 region has 14 residues. Germline V gene data show CDR1 as MGHDK and CDR2 as SYGVNS. The V and J ends lost 4 bases and 4 bases, in that order; junction bases with no gene match: 4. The CDR3 reads CASSVSGIPDTQYF. CDR3 in DNA: TGTGCCAGCAGTGTTAGCGGGATCCCAGATACGCAGTATTTT.

The chain uses TRBV20-1 and TRBJ2-3, with 8 bases lining up with TRBD2. Germline V CDR1 and CDR2: DFQATT, SNEGSKA (reference sequence). Trimming removed 3 bases from V and 5 bases from J; junction bases left unmatched: 4. This CDR3 contains 13 residues. CDR3 in DNA: TGCAGTGCTAGTCGGGGGGGTGGAGATACGCAGTATTTT. As protein: CSASRGGGDTQYF.

J is TRBJ2-7 and V is TRBV11-2, with 9 bases aligning to TRBD2. Germline values: CDR1 SGHAT, CDR2 FQNNGV. The CDR3 runs 15 residues. V shed 1 base and J 2 bases; nucleotides not matched to a gene: 3. The CDR3 sequence: CASSLAAGGPYEQYF. DNA for the CDR3: TGTGCCAGCAGCTTAGCTGCGGGGGGGCCCTACGAGCAGTACTTC.

The rearrangement joins TRBV7-2 to TRBJ2-1; 11 bases fit TRBD2. V shed 5 bases and J 4 bases; nucleotides not matched to a gene: 4. This CDR3 comprises 15 residues. CDR1 is SGHTA, CDR2 FQGNSA, per germline. This CDR3 reads CASSVTSGGYNEQFF. CDR3 nucleotides: TGTGCCAGCAGCGTAACTAGCGGGGGATACAATGAGCAGTTCTTC.

This clone was detected only a few times. The chain recombines TRBV12-5 with TRBJ1-2; 7 nucleotides agree with TRBD1. Germline lookup yields CDR1 LGHNT and CDR2 FRNRAP. Trimming took 0 bases from V and 11 from J; bases not matched to a gene: 9. CDR3 length: 14 amino acids. CDR3 sequence reads: CASGLVEITGAYTF. The CDR3 DNA reads as TGTGCTAGTGGTTTGGTAGAAATTACAGGGGCTTACACCTTC.

CDR3 bases: TGTGCCAGCACCACAGACGCGGGCGAGCAGTACTTC. Translation: CASTTDAGEQYF. V is TRBV6-5 and J is TRBJ2-7, with D perhaps matching TRBD2 (5 bases). Trimming left V 7 bases short and J 6 bases short, with 13 bases between. The CDR3 sequence is 12 residues long. CDR1 and CDR2 (germline): MNHEY, SVGAGI.

This rearrangement joins TRBV11-2 to TRBJ1-2; 7 bases agree with TRBD1. The germline V gene has CDR1 SGHAT and CDR2 FQNNGV. CDR3 length: 15 residues. J was trimmed by 0 bases and V by 1 base; bases with no gene match: 2. CDR3 loop: CASSLGTGANYGYTF. Here the CDR3 DNA reads TGTGCCAGCAGCTTAGGGACAGGCGCTAACTATGGCTACACCTTC.

V and J are TRBV7-2 and TRBJ1-3; 8 bases agree with TRBD1. The V gene's germline CDR1 is SGHTA and CDR2 FQGNSA. V dropped 3 bases and J dropped 3; count of bases not matched to a gene: 4. The CDR3 has 15 amino acids. The CDR3 protein is CASSLRQGLGNTIYF. CDR3 sequence (DNA): TGTGCCAGCAGCTTGAGACAGGGGCTTGGAAACACCATATATTTT.

The chain couples TRBV19 to TRBJ1-2; 7 bases line up with TRBD1. The CDR3 sequence is 14 residues long. Germline trimming cut 5 bases from V and 6 bases from J; bases unmatched to any gene: 9. Per the germline V gene, CDR1 is LNHDA and CDR2 is SQIVND (reference sequence). In nucleotides, the CDR3 is TGTGCCAGTAGTGTTCACAGGGGTGGGAATGGCTACACCTTC. This gives the protein CASSVHRGGNGYTF.